This entry lists 30 T cell receptor beta chains sequenced from one sample in a study of blood T cell repertoires in COVID-19. Clones were read by immunoSEQ multiplex PCR, and TCRdb kept only the in-frame ones, dropping some. The table has 88,000 or so clones, roughly 77% seen once; the top ten hold 24%. Sequences were obtained from peripheral blood. The receptors shown here come from a human donor in a cohort sampled during active COVID-19.

The CDR3 region has the DNA TGTGCCAGCAGCTACCTAGCGGGAGGTCTCAATGAGCAGTTCTTC. Protein sequence: CASSYLAGGLNEQFF. This rearrangement joins TRBV3-1 (or the pseudogene TRBV3-2) to TRBJ2-1; 11 bases align to TRBD2. V was clipped by 5 bases and J by 6 bases; unmatched bases: 6. This CDR3 spans 15 amino acids. Germline lookup yields CDR1 LGHDT and CDR2 YNNKEL (reference sequence).

In this sample, this clone turned up a few times. The same CDR3 can be traced to other DNA sequences in this sample. J is TRBJ2-1 and V is TRBV28, with 10 bases lining up with TRBD1. CDR3 length equals 15 residues. Unmatched junction bases numbered 2, after V lost 3 bases and J lost 3 bases. Germline V CDR1 and CDR2: MDHEN, SYDVKM. CDR3 sequence reads: CASSLGTGVYNEQFF. The DNA of the CDR3 is TGTGCCAGCAGTTTGGGGACAGGGGTCTACAATGAGCAGTTCTTC.

This chain links TRBV5-1 with TRBJ1-1; D may be TRBD1 (6 bases). V lost 4 bases, J lost 4 bases, and 17 bases lay in between. Germline V lookup: CDR1 SGHRS, CDR2 YFSETQ. The CDR3 length is 15 residues. Here the CDR3 DNA reads TGCGCCAGCAGCCCTGCAGGGGTGGTGGGCACTGAAGCTTTCTTT. Translating it yields CASSPAGVVGTEAFF. Drawing the rest from reference TRBV5-1 and TRBJ1-1, the complete variable domain is KAGVTQTPRYLIKTRGQQVTLSCSPISGHRSVSWYQQTPGQGLQFLFEYFSETQRNKGNFPGRFSGRQFSNSRSEMNVSTLELGDSALYLCASSPAGVVGTEAFFGQGTRLTVV.

V and J are TRBV4-2 and TRBJ2-1, with a weak D call TRBD2 (10 bases). CDR1 is LGHNA, CDR2 YNFKEQ, per germline. The V gene lost 1 base and the J gene lost 0 bases, with 28 bases spanning the gap. The CDR3 contains 22 residues. In DNA, the CDR3 is TGTGCCAGCAGCCAAGGGACAGGGGTGACTAGCGGGTCTTCTCGCTCCTACAATGAGCAGTTCTTC. Protein product: CASSQGTGVTSGSSRSYNEQFF.

The V gene is TRBV19, the J gene TRBJ1-4, with 7 bases that match TRBD1. Germline CDR1 is LNHDA and CDR2 is SQIVND (reference sequence). This CDR3 is built from 12 residues. With V trimmed by 9 bases and J by 10 bases, 8 bases remained unmatched. In DNA form, the CDR3 reads TGTGCCAGCCGGACAGGCTTGGGAAAACTGTTTTTT. Translation: CASRTGLGKLFF. Full variable domain (outside the CDR3, taken from reference TRBV19 and TRBJ1-4): DGGITQSPKYLFRKEGQNVTLSCEQNLNHDAMYWYRQDPGQGLRLIYYSQIVNDFQKGDIAEGYSVSREKKESFPLTVTSAQKNPTAFYLCASRTGLGKLFFGSGTQLSVL.

This clone has more than one count but fewer than ten. This chain links TRBV4-2 with TRBJ2-1; 7 bases map to TRBD2. Germline V gene sequence: CDR1 LGHNA, CDR2 YNFKEQ. The CDR3 runs to 19 residues. V was clipped by 1 base and J by 0 bases; unmatched bases: 12. The CDR3 DNA is TGTGCCAGCAGCCAAGTCCTAGAAACACTAGCGAGCTCCTACAATGAGCAGTTCTTC. Translation gives CASSQVLETLASSYNEQFF.

The chain recombines TRBV5-4 with TRBJ2-5; 9 bases map to TRBD1. This CDR3 has 15 amino acids. The germline V gene has CDR1 SGHNT and CDR2 YYREEE (reference sequence). With 0 bases clipped from V and 7 bases from J, the junction kept 7 bases outside the gene matches. The CDR3 here is CASSLALGQGGTQYF. The CDR3 nucleotides read TGTGCCAGCAGCTTGGCTTTGGGACAGGGAGGGACCCAGTACTTC.

The chain links TRBV6-5 to TRBJ1-2; possibly TRBD1 for D (6 bases). This CDR3 is built from 14 residues. The V gene's germline CDR1 is MNHEY and CDR2 SVGAGI. V dropped 2 bases and J dropped 4 bases, with 11 bases sitting between them. In DNA, the CDR3 is TGTGCCAGCAGTTACGGACAGTCTAGCTATGGCTACACCTTC. It translates to CASSYGQSSYGYTF.

The J gene is TRBJ2-3, the V gene TRBV4-2, with D possibly being TRBD2 (6 bases). Per the germline V gene, CDR1 is LGHNA and CDR2 is YNFKEQ. The CDR3 has 16 residues. V was shortened by 0 bases and J by 5 bases, with 15 bases between the two germline ends. In DNA form, the CDR3 reads TGTGCCAGCAGCCAAGATTACTCGGGAGCGAGAGATACGCAGTATTTT. Protein: CASSQDYSGARDTQYF.

This chain joins TRBV18 and TRBJ2-5; possible D gene TRBD2, 5 bases. Trimming pared 2 bases from V and 5 bases from J, leaving 6 bases between. CDR1 KGHSH and CDR2 LQKENI come from the germline V gene. The CDR3 sequence is 12 residues long. The CDR3 sequence is CASSPGSETQYF. DNA for the CDR3: TGTGCCAGCTCACCAGGGAGTGAGACCCAGTACTTC.

The chain combines TRBV6-1 with TRBJ1-3, with D unresolved. This CDR3 is 14 amino acids long. From germline, CDR1 is MNHNS and CDR2 SASEGT. V lost 1 base to trimming and J lost 2 bases, with 6 bases between them. The CDR3 loop reads CASSEGGTGNTIYF. Written as DNA, the CDR3 is TGTGCCAGCAGTGAAGGAGGGACTGGAAACACCATATATTTT.

This clone showed up just once. This chain links TRBV4-1 with TRBJ2-1; 7 positions agree with TRBD1. The length of the CDR3 is 18 residues. Germline CDR1 MGHRA, CDR2 YSYEKL. V trimming: 3 bases; J trimming: 1 base; junction bases outside the gene matches: 12. DNA of the CDR3: TGCGCCAGCAGCCACCCTTCGAGTCAGACAGGGTCCTACAATGAGCAGTTCTTC. This encodes CASSHPSSQTGSYNEQFF.

The chain combines TRBV2 with TRBJ1-5; 9 bases are a match to TRBD1. The CDR3 loop spans 14 amino acids. Germline loops: CDR1 SNHLY, CDR2 FYNNEI. V trimming: 8 bases; J trimming: 11 bases; junction bases outside the gene matches: 13. Here the CDR3 DNA reads TGTGCCAGCCATCTGCCGGGACAGGGCACGACCCAGCATTTT. It specifies CASHLPGQGTTQHF.

The gene calls are TRBV6-1 and TRBJ2-7, with a possible D match to TRBD1 (5 bases). Germline V CDR1 and CDR2: MNHNS, SASEGT. The CDR3 spans 13 residues. The ends were cut back, 3 bases at V and 3 bases at J, with 9 bases in the middle. The DNA for the CDR3 is TGTGCCAGCAGTGATCAGGGTAGCTACGAGCAGTACTTC. Encoded protein: CASSDQGSYEQYF.

The rearrangement links TRBV3-1 (or the pseudogene TRBV3-2) to TRBJ2-1, with 9 bases lining up with TRBD2. This CDR3 has 13 residues. The germline V gene has CDR1 LGHDT and CDR2 YNNKEL (reference sequence). Unmatched junction bases numbered 5, after V lost 4 bases and J lost 10 bases. The CDR3 spells CASSPSGRSEQFF. The CDR3 coding sequence is TGTGCCAGCAGCCCCAGCGGGAGGAGCGAGCAGTTCTTC.

The gene calls are TRBV10-3 and TRBJ2-3, with 9 bases lining up with TRBD2. The J segment lost 10 bases and the V segment lost 2 bases, leaving 16 bases of the junction unmatched. CDR1 ENHRY and CDR2 SYGVKD come from the germline V gene. There are 17 residues in the CDR3. DNA of the CDR3: TGTGCCATCAGTGAGAAAATAGGACTAGCGTCCACTCAGGCGCAGTATTTT. Its translation: CAISEKIGLASTQAQYF.

The CDR3 is CASSVAGQTNSPLHF. The CDR3 region has the DNA TGTGCCAGCAGCGTAGCCGGACAGACTAATTCACCCCTCCACTTT. The chain couples TRBV9 to TRBJ1-6, with D perhaps matching TRBD1 (6 bases). Germline-derived CDR1 and CDR2 are SGDLS and YYNGEE. This CDR3 region has 15 residues. Trimming shortened V by 0 bases and J by 6 bases, and 10 bases separated the two germline ends.

The CDR3 coding sequence is TGTGCCAGCAGTGCACAGGGAGTGTATAGCAATCAGCCCCAGCATTTT. Protein sequence: CASSAQGVYSNQPQHF. The chain is built from TRBV2 and TRBJ1-5; D is perhaps TRBD1 (6 bases). V was trimmed by 4 bases and J by 0 bases, leaving 13 bases between them. This CDR3 has 16 residues. CDR1 SNHLY and CDR2 FYNNEI come from the germline V gene. Complete variable domain (other parts from reference TRBV2 and TRBJ1-5): EPEVTQTPSHQVTQMGQEVILRCVPISNHLYFYWYRQILGQKVEFLVSFYNNEISEKSEIFDDQFSVERPDGSNFTLKIRSTKLEDSAMYFCASSAQGVYSNQPQHFGDGTRLSIL.

This clone was picked up one time. The rearrangement uses TRBV10-3 and TRBJ1-1, with unresolved D. The CDR3 totals 14 residues. Germline values: CDR1 ENHRY, CDR2 SYGVKD. Trimming removed 6 bases at V and 3 bases at J, with 14 bases between. DNA of the CDR3: TGTGCCATCAGGTTTTCCCAGGTATACACTGAAGCTTTCTTT. It codes for CAIRFSQVYTEAFF.

This clone was observed a few times. This chain connects TRBV15 to TRBJ2-7; 9 nucleotides match TRBD1. V shed 8 bases and J 5 bases; nucleotides not matched to a gene: 4. This CDR3 spans 12 amino acids. Germline CDR1 reads LNHNV; CDR2 reads YYDKDF (reference sequence). CDR3 loop: CATGQGNDEQYF. For the CDR3, the DNA is TGTGCCACCGGACAGGGGAATGACGAGCAGTACTTC. The whole variable domain, remainder taken from reference TRBV15 and TRBJ2-7, is DAMVIQNPRYQVTQFGKPVTLSCSQTLNHNVMYWYQQKSSQAPKLLFHYYDKDFNNEADTPDNFQSRRPNTSFCFLDIRSPGLGDTAMYLCATGQGNDEQYFGPGTRLTVT.

The chain recombines TRBV7-6 with TRBJ2-1, with TRBD2 identical over 7 bases. CDR1 and CDR2 from the germline V gene are SGHVS and FNYEAQ. The CDR3 contains 16 residues. V lost 2 bases and J lost 4; bases outside the gene matches: 8. DNA of the CDR3: TGTGCCAGCAGCTTAACGTCGCGGGAGCTGTACAATGAGCAGTTCTTC. Translating it yields CASSLTSRELYNEQFF.

V gene TRBV3-1 (or the pseudogene TRBV3-2) combines with J gene TRBJ2-2; 8 bases map to TRBD1. This CDR3 has 16 amino acids. Trimming removed 4 bases from V and 6 bases from J; junction bases left unmatched: 10. Germline-derived CDR1 and CDR2 are LGHDT and YNNKEL (reference sequence). DNA of the CDR3: TGTGCCAGCAGCCGGCGGACAGGGTTTTTATCCGGGGAGCTGTTTTTT. Translated, it gives CASSRRTGFLSGELFF.

V usage is TRBV19 and J usage is TRBJ2-1; TRBD2 matches at 10 bases. CDR1 and CDR2 from the germline V gene are LNHDA and SQIVND (reference sequence). V was pared by 5 bases and J by 7 bases, with 8 bases of the junction left unmatched. The CDR3 spans 15 residues. The CDR3 DNA reads TGTGCCAGTAGTCCCCTAGCGGGAGAGAGGAATGAGCAGTTCTTC. This sequence encodes CASSPLAGERNEQFF.

The chain combines TRBV13 with TRBJ1-1; TRBD1 is a possible D gene (6 bases). CDR1 PRHDT and CDR2 FYEKMQ come from the germline V gene (reference sequence). V shed 0 bases and J shed 1 base, with 18 bases lying between them. CDR3 length: 18 amino acids. The CDR3 protein is CASSLGGFPQGKNTEAFF. The CDR3, as DNA: TGTGCCAGCAGCTTAGGGGGCTTTCCTCAGGGGAAGAACACTGAAGCTTTCTTT.

This chain joins TRBV7-9 and TRBJ2-2; no clear D gene. The germline gives CDR1 SEHNR, CDR2 FQNEAQ (reference sequence). CDR3 length equals 15 residues. Trimming took 3 bases from V and 4 from J, leaving 12 bases between them. The CDR3 DNA reads as TGTGCCAGCAGCTTTGGCAGTTCGGGCACCGGGGAGCTGTTTTTT. Encoded protein: CASSFGSSGTGELFF.

The rearrangement joins TRBV6-5 to TRBJ2-7, with 7 positions matching TRBD1. The CDR3 has 15 amino acids. Losses at the gene ends were 2 bases for V and 5 bases for J; bases not matched to a gene: 9. Germline V gene data show CDR1 as MNHEY and CDR2 as SVGAGI. The CDR3 DNA follows: TGTGCCAGCAGTTACCTCTACAGGGGATCCCACGAGCAGTACTTC. Protein: CASSYLYRGSHEQYF.

The chain links TRBV5-1 to TRBJ1-1, with 9 bases fitting TRBD1. Germline V CDR1 and CDR2: SGHRS, YFSETQ. The CDR3 spans 16 residues. V lost 2 bases to trimming and J lost 0 bases; unmatched junction nucleotides: 5. DNA of the CDR3: TGCGCCAGCAGCTTTTCGGGACAGGGCGTGAACACTGAAGCTTTCTTT. Translating it yields CASSFSGQGVNTEAFF. The complete variable domain, with remaining parts taken from reference TRBV5-1 and TRBJ1-1, reads KAGVTQTPRYLIKTRGQQVTLSCSPISGHRSVSWYQQTPGQGLQFLFEYFSETQRNKGNFPGRFSGRQFSNSRSEMNVSTLELGDSALYLCASSFSGQGVNTEAFFGQGTRLTVV.

This chain's CDR3 is CSVDRGLDYGYTF. The CDR3 DNA follows: TGCAGCGTTGACAGGGGGCTCGACTATGGCTACACCTTC. J is TRBJ1-2 and V is TRBV29-1, with 8 bases matching TRBD1. The junction had 3 bases not matched to a gene; V was cut back by 3 bases and J by 3 bases. The length of the CDR3 is 13 residues. CDR1 SQVTM and CDR2 ANQGSEA come from the germline V gene.

The CDR3 bases are TGTGCCAGCAGTTTCGTCAGAGATACGCAGTATTTT. Translating it yields CASSFVRDTQYF. The chain carries TRBV6-2 or TRBV6-3 and TRBJ2-3; D is undetermined. Per the germline V gene, CDR1 is MNHEY and CDR2 is SVGEGT. With 4 bases removed from V and 5 bases from J, the gap between germline ends came to 7 bases. The CDR3 loop spans 12 amino acids.

A single count supports this clone. This chain links TRBV5-6 with TRBJ2-1, with 10 bases fitting TRBD2. J gave up 4 bases and V 0 bases, and 13 bases lay outside the gene matches. The CDR3 is made up of 19 amino acids. Germline-derived CDR1 and CDR2 are SGHDT and YYEEEE. The CDR3 coding sequence is TGTGCCAGCAGCTTGGGGCCCCCTCTAGCGGGAGAGGGGTACAATGAGCAGTTCTTC. This sequence encodes CASSLGPPLAGEGYNEQFF.